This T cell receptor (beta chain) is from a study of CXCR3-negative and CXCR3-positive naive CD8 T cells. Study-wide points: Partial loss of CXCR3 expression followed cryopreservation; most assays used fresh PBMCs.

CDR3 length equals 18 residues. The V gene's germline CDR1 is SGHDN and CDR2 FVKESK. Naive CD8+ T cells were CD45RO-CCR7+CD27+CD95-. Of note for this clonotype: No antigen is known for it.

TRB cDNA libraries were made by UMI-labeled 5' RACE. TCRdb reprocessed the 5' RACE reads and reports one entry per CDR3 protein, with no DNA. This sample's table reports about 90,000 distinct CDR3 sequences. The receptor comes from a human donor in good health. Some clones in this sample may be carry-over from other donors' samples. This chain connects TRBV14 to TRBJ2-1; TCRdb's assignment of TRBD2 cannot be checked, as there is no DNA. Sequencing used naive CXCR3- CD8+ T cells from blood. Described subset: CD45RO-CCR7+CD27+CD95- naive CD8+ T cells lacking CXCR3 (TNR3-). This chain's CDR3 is CASSPLRELAGPYNEQFF.